Following are 5 T cell receptor beta chains from one sample sequenced in a study of blood T cells in healthy people across ages. A sample-barcoded 5' primer and a J-beta primer mix were used in a second PCR of about 7 to 12 cycles. TCRdb redid the calling of the 5' RACE reads with MiXCR, one entry per CDR3 protein. Among about 780,000 distinct CDR3 sequences listed, roughly 26% were seen once. These same data were also listed under a study on T cells of mothers and their children.

Sequenced: blood. The receptors were gathered from a boy aged 5 to 17 in good health.

For this clonotype: The germline gene is not matched at one end of the junction; a read error may be the cause. V is TRBV12-3 or TRBV12-4 and J is TRBJ2-5; TRBD1 might be the D (6 bases). CDR3 size: 14 residues. CDR3 sequence reads: CASSRTEYQETRYF. The CDR3 DNA reads as TGTGCCAGCAGTCGGACAGAGTACCAAGAGACCCGGTACTTC.

This chain links TRBV9 with TRBJ2-2, with D possibly matching TRBD2 (5 bases). The CDR3 is 15 residues long. The ends were cut back, 3 bases at V and 1 base at J, with 10 bases in the middle. Per the germline V gene, CDR1 is SGDLS and CDR2 is YYNGEE. DNA for the CDR3: TGTGCCAGCAGCGCCGGACTCGGGAACACCGGGGAGCTGTTTTTT. Its protein product is CASSAGLGNTGELFF.

This clonotype has more than one count but fewer than ten. The chain is built from TRBV2 and TRBJ2-5, with no clear D. CDR3 size: 11 residues. Germline-derived CDR1 and CDR2 are SNHLY and FYNNEI. Trimming shortened V by 8 bases and J by 2 bases, and 6 bases separated the two germline ends. CDR3 bases: TGTGCCAGCGCACGACAAGAGACCCAGTACTTC. It yields the protein CASARQETQYF.

The rearrangement uses TRBV25-1 and TRBJ2-5; possibly TRBD1 for D (6 bases). The DNA end is a closer match to TRBJ2-7, so the J assignment may be wrong. Germline-derived CDR1 and CDR2 are MGHDK and SYGVNS. The length of the CDR3 is 15 residues. CDR3: CASSPADRLFYEQYF. The DNA for the CDR3 is TGTGCCAGCAGCCCGGCGGACAGATTATTCTACGAGCAGTACTTC.

This clonotype turned up a few times. This chain joins TRBV7-9 and TRBJ2-2; no clear D. Germline lookup yields CDR1 SEHNR and CDR2 FQNEAQ (reference sequence). There are 15 residues in the CDR3. Trimming removed 5 bases at V and 3 bases at J, with 13 bases between. Here the CDR3 reads CASSRKRLDTGELFF. The CDR3 DNA follows: TGTGCCAGCAGCCGGAAGAGGCTGGACACCGGGGAGCTGTTTTTT. The variable domain in full, completed from reference TRBV7-9 and TRBJ2-2, reads DTGVSQNPRHKITKRGQNVTFRCDPISEHNRLYWYRQTLGQGPEFLTYFQNEAQLEKSRLLSDRFSAERPKGSFSTLEIQRTEQGDSAMYLCASSRKRLDTGELFFGEGSRLTVL.